This TCR beta chain is drawn from a study of blood T cells in healthy people across ages. Then a second PCR, running roughly 7 to 11 cycles, was carried out with a sample-barcoded 5' primer and a J-beta primer mix. TCRdb re-called the 5' RACE reads with MiXCR, one entry per CDR3 protein. The table includes fewer than 1,000,000 distinct CDR3 sequences, under 45% detected once. Trimming removed 3 bases from V and 8 bases from J, with 16 bases in between. Germline CDR1 LGHDT, CDR2 YNNKEL (reference sequence). The CDR3 has 15 residues. This chain joins TRBV3-1 and TRBJ1-4; possibly TRBD1 for D (5 bases). Sequences were obtained from blood. The origin of this receptor is a man aged 60 to 69 in good health. The CDR3, as DNA: TGTGCCAGCAGCCAGGGGACGCTCGGAAGGGAAAAACTGTTTTTT. As protein: CASSQGTLGREKLFF. Filled out from reference TRBV3-1 and TRBJ1-4, the complete variable domain reads DTAVSQTPKYLVTQMGNDKSIKCEQNLGHDTMYWYKQDSKKFLKIMFSYNNKELIINETVPNRFSPKSPDKAHLNLHINSLELGDSAVYFCASSQGTLGREKLFFGSGTQLSVL.